The next 13 T cell receptor beta chains were all read from a single sample in a study of graft-versus-host responses after intestinal transplantation. Sequencing was performed with immunoSEQ multiplex PCR; in TCRdb, only in-frame clones are kept and a portion is missing. In the table there are over 10,000 clones, 93% of which are singletons. The material was PBMCs, obtained approximately 960 days after intestinal transplantation. The receptors stem from a human patient who received an intestinal transplant, so some T cells may come from the graft donor.

The chain employs TRBV11-1 and TRBJ2-1; D perhaps matches TRBD1 (6 bases). Germline CDR1 and CDR2: SGHAT and FQDESV (reference sequence). The V gene lost 5 bases and the J gene lost 3 bases, with 14 bases spanning the gap. The CDR3 covers 15 residues. CDR3 in DNA: TGTGCCAGCAGCCCCTGGGACATAAACTACAATGAGCAGTTCTTC. Its translation: CASSPWDINYNEQFF.

Note on this clone: This sample also contains other DNA sequences that code for the same CDR3. The genes are TRBV6-5 and TRBJ1-5; 11 bases match TRBD1. CDR1 is MNHEY and CDR2 is SVGAGI in the germline V gene. This CDR3 has 15 amino acids. Trimming cost V 0 bases and J 6 bases; bases outside gene matches: 1. CDR3 protein: CASSYSGTGGQPQHF. CDR3 nucleotides: TGTGCCAGCAGTTACTCGGGGACAGGGGGTCAGCCCCAGCATTTT.

The J gene is TRBJ1-1, the V gene TRBV6-5; D is undetermined. Germline V lookup: CDR1 MNHEY, CDR2 SVGAGI. There are 12 residues in the CDR3. V dropped 2 bases and J dropped 0 bases, with 1 base sitting between them. The chain's CDR3 is CASSYVNTEAFF. The CDR3 region has the DNA TGTGCCAGCAGTTACGTGAACACTGAAGCTTTCTTT.

The V and J genes are TRBV21-1 and TRBJ1-6; the DNA was not compared with TRBD1, the D call given in the table. TRBV21-1 is a recognized pseudogene. The CDR3 runs to 16 residues. Here the CDR3 reads CASSKGPLGTVSPLHF. The CDR3 region has the DNA TGTGCCAGCAGCAAAGGACCCCTGGGGACAGTTTCACCCCTCCACTTT.

The chain has TRBV27 and TRBJ1-6; TRBD1 aligns across 7 bases. The ends lost 6 bases at V and 5 bases at J; junction bases unmatched: 7. There are 15 residues in the CDR3. Germline CDR1 is MNHEY and CDR2 is SMNVEV (reference sequence). This chain's CDR3 is CASRRPGTDNSPLHF. The CDR3 nucleotides read TGTGCCAGCAGACGACCCGGGACAGATAATTCACCCCTCCACTTT.

This sequence joins TRBV5-6 and TRBJ1-1; D possibly corresponds to TRBD1 (5 bases). The CDR3 length is 16 residues. The germline V gene has CDR1 SGHDT and CDR2 YYEEEE. Trimming cost V 4 bases and J 5 bases, with 21 bases left between them. CDR3 DNA sequence: TGTGCCAGCAGCCTACGATCGTTTAGGGGTTCAACTGAAGCTTTCTTT. Amino acid sequence: CASSLRSFRGSTEAFF.

CDR3 in amino acids: CASSPPRDQPHEQYF. The CDR3 nucleotides are TGTGCCAGCAGCCCCCCCCGGGATCAGCCCCACGAGCAGTACTTC. This chain joins TRBV4-2 and TRBJ2-7; D perhaps matches TRBD2 (5 bases). CDR3 length: 15 residues. The ends were cut back, 4 bases at V and 5 bases at J, with 18 bases in the middle. Germline V gene sequence: CDR1 LGHNA, CDR2 YNFKEQ.

This clone has only one observation. The CDR3 region has the DNA TGTGCCAGCAGCCCTCCCCAACCGGGACAATACGAGCAGTACTTC. This translates into CASSPPQPGQYEQYF. The chain recombines TRBV4-2 with TRBJ2-7; TRBD1 is a possible D gene (6 bases). Trimming took 4 bases from V and 4 from J, leaving 17 bases between them. CDR3 length: 15 amino acids. Germline V gene data show CDR1 as LGHNA and CDR2 as YNFKEQ.

The rearrangement links TRBV18 to TRBJ2-7, with D uncertain. The CDR3 totals 13 residues. Trimming removed 3 bases from V and 0 bases from J, with 6 bases in between. Looked up from germline, CDR1 is KGHSH and CDR2 is LQKENI. CDR3 in DNA: TGTGCCAGCTCACCCCAGGACTCCTACGAGCAGTACTTC. Translated, it gives CASSPQDSYEQYF. Full variable domain (rest looked up from reference TRBV18 and TRBJ2-7): NAGVMQNPRHLVRRRGQEARLRCSPMKGHSHVYWYRQLPEEGLKFMVYLQKENIIDESGMPKERFSAEFPKEGPSILRIQQVVRGDSAAYFCASSPQDSYEQYFGPGTRLTVT.

This chain connects TRBV19 to TRBJ1-3, with D tentatively TRBD1 (6 bases). V lost 6 bases and J lost 8, with 17 bases in between. The germline V gene encodes CDR1 LNHDA and CDR2 SQIVND (reference sequence). This CDR3 comprises 14 residues. The chain's CDR3 is CASRAGQHADTIYF. The DNA of the CDR3 is TGTGCCAGTAGGGCCGGACAGCACGCGGACACCATATATTTT.

V usage is TRBV18 and J usage is TRBJ2-5; D may be TRBD2 (7 bases). Germline lookup yields CDR1 KGHSH and CDR2 LQKENI. The CDR3 totals 16 residues. Trimming took 3 bases from V and 2 from J, leaving 16 bases between them. The CDR3 DNA follows: TGTGCCAGCTCACCGGTGGGGGGGGCAAATCAAGAGACCCAGTACTTC. It encodes CASSPVGGANQETQYF.

The chain carries TRBV6-4 and TRBJ2-1; D perhaps matches TRBD2 (6 bases). V shed 6 bases and J shed 4 bases, with 13 bases lying between them. In germline, CDR1 is MRHNA, CDR2 SNTAGT. The CDR3 consists of 14 residues. The CDR3 sequence: CASSRDSSYNEQFF. CDR3 coding DNA: TGTGCCAGCAGCCGGGACTCTTCGTACAATGAGCAGTTCTTC.

The chain joins TRBV6-6 to TRBJ2-5, with D hard to call. Per germline, CDR1 MNHNY and CDR2 SVGAGI (reference sequence). The CDR3 loop spans 14 amino acids. V lost 2 bases and J lost 2, with 9 bases in between. In DNA, the CDR3 is TGTGCCAGCAGTTACGAGGCAGCACAAGAGACCCAGTACTTC. Protein: CASSYEAAQETQYF.